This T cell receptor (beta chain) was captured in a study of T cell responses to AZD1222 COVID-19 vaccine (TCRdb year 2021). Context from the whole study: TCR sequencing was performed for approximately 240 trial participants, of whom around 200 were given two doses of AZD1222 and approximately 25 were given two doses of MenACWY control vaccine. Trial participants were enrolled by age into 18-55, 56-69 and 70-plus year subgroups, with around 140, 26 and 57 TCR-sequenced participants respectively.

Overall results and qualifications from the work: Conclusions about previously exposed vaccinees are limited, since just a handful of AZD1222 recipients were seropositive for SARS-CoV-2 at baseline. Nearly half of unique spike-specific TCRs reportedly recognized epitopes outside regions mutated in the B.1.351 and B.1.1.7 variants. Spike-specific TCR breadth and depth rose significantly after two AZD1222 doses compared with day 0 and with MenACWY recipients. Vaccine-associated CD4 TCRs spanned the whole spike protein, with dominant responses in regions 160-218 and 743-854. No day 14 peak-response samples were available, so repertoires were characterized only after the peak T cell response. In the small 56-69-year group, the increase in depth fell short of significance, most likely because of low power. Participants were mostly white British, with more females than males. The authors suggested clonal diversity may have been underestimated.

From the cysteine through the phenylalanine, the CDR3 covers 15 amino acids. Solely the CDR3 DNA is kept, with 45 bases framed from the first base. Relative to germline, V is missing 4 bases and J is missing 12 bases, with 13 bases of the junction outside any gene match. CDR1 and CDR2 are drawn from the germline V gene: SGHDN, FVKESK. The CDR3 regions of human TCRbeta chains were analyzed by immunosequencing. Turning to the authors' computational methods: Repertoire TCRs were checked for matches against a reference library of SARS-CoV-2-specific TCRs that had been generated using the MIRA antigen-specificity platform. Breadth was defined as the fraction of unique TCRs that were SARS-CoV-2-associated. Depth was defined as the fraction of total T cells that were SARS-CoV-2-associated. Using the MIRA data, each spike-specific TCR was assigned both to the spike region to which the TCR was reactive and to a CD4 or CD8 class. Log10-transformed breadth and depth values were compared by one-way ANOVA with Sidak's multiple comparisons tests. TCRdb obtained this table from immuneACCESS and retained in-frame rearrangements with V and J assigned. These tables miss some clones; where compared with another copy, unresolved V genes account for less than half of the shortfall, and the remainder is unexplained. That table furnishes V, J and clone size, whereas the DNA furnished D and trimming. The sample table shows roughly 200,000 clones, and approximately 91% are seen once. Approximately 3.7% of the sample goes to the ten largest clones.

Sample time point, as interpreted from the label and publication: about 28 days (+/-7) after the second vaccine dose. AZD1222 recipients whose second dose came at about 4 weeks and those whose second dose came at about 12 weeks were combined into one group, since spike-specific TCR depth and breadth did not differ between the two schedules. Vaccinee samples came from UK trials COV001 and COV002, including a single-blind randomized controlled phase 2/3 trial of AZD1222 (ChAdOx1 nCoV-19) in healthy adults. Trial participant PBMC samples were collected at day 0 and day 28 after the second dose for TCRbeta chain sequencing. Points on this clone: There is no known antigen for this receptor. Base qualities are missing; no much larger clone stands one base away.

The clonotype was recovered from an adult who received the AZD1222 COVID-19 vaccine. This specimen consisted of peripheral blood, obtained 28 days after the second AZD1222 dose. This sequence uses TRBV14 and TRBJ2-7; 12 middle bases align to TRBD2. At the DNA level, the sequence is TGTGCCAGCAGCCTCAGCGGGAGGACTAGCGGGAATCCGTACTTC. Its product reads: CASSLSGRTSGNPYF. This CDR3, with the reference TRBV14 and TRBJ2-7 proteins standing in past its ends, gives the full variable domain EAGVTQFPSHSVIEKGQTVTLRCDPISGHDNLYWYRRVMGKEIKFLLHFVKESKQDESGMPNNRFLAERTGGTYSTLKVQPAELEDSGVYFCASSLSGRTSGNPYFGPGTRLTVT.